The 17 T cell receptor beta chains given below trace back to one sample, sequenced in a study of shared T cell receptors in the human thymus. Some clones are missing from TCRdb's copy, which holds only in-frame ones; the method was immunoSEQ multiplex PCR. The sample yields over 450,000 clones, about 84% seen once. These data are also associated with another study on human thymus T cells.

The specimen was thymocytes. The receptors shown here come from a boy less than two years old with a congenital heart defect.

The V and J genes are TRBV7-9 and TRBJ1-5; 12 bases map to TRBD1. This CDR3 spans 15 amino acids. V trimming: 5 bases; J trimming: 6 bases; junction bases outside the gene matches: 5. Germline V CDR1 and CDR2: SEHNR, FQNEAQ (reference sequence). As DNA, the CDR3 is TGTGCCAGCAGCCTCGGGACAGGGGGCGGTCAGCCCCAGCATTTT. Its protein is CASSLGTGGGQPQHF.

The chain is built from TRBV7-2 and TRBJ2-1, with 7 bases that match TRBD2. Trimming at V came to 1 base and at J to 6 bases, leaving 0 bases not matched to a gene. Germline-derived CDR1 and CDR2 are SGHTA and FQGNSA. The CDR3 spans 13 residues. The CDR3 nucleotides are TGTGCCAGCAGCTTAGGGACTAGCAATGAGCAGTTCTTC. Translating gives CASSLGTSNEQFF. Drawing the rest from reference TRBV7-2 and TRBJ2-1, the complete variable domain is GAGVSQSPSNKVTEKGKDVELRCDPISGHTALYWYRQSLGQGLEFLIYFQGNSAPDKSGLPSDRFSAERTGGSVSTLTIQRTQQEDSAVYLCASSLGTSNEQFFGPGTRLTVL.

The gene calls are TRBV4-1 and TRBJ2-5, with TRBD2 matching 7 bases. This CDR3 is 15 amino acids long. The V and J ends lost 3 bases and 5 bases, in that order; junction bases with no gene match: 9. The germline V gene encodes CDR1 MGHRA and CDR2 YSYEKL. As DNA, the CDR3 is TGCGCCAGCAGCCATTTCATGGGAGGGACTGAGACCCAGTACTTC. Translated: CASSHFMGGTETQYF.

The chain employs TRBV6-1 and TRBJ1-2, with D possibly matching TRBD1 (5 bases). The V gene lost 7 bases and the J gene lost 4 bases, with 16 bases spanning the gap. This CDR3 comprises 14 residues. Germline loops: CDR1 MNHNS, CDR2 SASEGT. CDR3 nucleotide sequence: TGTGCCAGCACCCCACTCAGGGCGGCCTATGGCTACACCTTC. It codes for CASTPLRAAYGYTF.

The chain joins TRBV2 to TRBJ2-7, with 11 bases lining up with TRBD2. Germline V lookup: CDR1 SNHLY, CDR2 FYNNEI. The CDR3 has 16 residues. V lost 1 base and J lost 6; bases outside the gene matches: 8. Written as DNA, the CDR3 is TGTGCCAGCAGTGAAGGGTTCCTAGCGGGAGGCCGCGAGCAGTACTTC. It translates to CASSEGFLAGGREQYF.

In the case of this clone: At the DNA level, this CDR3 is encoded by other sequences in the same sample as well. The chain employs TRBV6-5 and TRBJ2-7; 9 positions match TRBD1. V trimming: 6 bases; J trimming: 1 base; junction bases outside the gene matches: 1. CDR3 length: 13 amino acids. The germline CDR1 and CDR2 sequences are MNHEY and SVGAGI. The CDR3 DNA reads TGTGCCAGCAGGGGACAGGGATCCTACGAGCAGTACTTC. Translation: CASRGQGSYEQYF.

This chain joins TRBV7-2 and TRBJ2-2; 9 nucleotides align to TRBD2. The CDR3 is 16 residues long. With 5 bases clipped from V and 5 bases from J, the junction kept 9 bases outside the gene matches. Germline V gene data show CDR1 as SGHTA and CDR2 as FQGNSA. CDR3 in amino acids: CASSLSSGSGTGELFF. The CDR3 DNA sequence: TGTGCCAGCAGCCTTAGTAGCGGGAGCGGGACCGGGGAGCTGTTTTTT.

The CDR3 sequence is CAPARAGGPDTQYF. The CDR3 DNA follows: TGTGCCCCTGCTAGGGCGGGAGGGCCGGATACGCAGTATTTT. The gene calls are TRBV2 and TRBJ2-3; 9 bases line up with TRBD2. The germline V gene encodes CDR1 SNHLY and CDR2 FYNNEI. The CDR3 has 14 amino acids. The V segment lost 11 bases and the J segment 6 bases; nucleotides outside the gene matches: 12.

In DNA, the CDR3 is TGTGCCAGCAGCCTCGGGAGGGCCTACGAGCAGTACTTC. It specifies CASSLGRAYEQYF. The chain is built from TRBV28 and TRBJ2-5; 8 bases agree with TRBD2. Matching the DNA end better, TRBJ2-7 makes the J call doubtful. The length of the CDR3 is 13 residues. The germline gives CDR1 MDHEN, CDR2 SYDVKM.

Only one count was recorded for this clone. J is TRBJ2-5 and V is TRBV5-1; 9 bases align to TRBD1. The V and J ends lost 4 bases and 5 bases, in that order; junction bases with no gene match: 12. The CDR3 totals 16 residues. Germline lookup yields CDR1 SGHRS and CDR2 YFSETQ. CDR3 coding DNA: TGCGCCAGCAGCGCGACCGGGACAGGGAGGTGGGAGACCCAGTACTTC. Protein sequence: CASSATGTGRWETQYF.

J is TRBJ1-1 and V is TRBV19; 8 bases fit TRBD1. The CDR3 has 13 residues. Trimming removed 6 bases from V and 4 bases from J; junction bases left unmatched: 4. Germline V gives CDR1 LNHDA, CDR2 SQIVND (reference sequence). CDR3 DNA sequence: TGTGCCAGTAGGGACAGGGCCGGCACTGAAGCTTTCTTT. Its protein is CASRDRAGTEAFF.

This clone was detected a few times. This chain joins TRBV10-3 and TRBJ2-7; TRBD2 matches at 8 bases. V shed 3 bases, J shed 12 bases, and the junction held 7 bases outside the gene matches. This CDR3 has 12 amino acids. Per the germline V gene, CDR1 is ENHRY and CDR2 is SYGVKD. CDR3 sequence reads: CAISDRGGRGYF. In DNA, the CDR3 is TGTGCCATCAGTGACCGCGGGGGGCGGGGGTACTTC.

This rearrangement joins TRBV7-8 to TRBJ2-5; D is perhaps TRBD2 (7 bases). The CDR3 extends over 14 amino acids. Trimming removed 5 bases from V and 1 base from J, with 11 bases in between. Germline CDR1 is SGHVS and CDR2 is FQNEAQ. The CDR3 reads CASSGGGAQETQYF. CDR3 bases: TGTGCCAGCAGCGGAGGGGGGGCCCAAGAGACCCAGTACTTC. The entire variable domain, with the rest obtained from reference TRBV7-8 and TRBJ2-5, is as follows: GAGVSQSPRYKVAKRGQDVALRCDPISGHVSLFWYQQALGQGPEFLTYFQNEAQLDKSGLPSDRFFAERPEGSVSTLKIQRTQQEDSAVYLCASSGGGAQETQYFGPGTRLLVL.

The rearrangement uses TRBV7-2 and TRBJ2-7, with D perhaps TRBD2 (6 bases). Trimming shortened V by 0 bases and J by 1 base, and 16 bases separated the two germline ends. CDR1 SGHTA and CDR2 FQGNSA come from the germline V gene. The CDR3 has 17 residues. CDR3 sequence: CASSLAPQTRGSYEQYF. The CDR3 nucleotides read TGTGCCAGCAGCTTAGCCCCACAGACTAGAGGGTCCTACGAGCAGTACTTC.

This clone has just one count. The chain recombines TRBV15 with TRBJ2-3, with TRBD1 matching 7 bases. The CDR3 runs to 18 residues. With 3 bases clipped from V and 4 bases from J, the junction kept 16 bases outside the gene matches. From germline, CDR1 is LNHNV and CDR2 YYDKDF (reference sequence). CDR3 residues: CATSSAPIAGGRSDTQYF. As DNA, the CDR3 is TGTGCCACCAGCAGTGCCCCCATAGCAGGGGGTAGATCAGATACGCAGTATTTT.

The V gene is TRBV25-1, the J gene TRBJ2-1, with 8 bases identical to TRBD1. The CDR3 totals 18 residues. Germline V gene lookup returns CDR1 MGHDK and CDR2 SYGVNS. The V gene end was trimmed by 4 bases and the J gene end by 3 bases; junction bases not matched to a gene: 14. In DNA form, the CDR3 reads TGTGCCAGCAGTGCACGAGATGAGGACAGGGAGGACTACAATGAGCAGTTCTTC. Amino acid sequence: CASSARDEDREDYNEQFF.

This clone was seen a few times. CDR3: CASSLIPGQGSNEKLFF. The CDR3 nucleotides are TGTGCCAGCAGTCTCATTCCCGGGCAGGGTTCTAATGAAAAACTGTTTTTT. The J gene is TRBJ1-4, the V gene TRBV27; perhaps TRBD1 as D (5 bases). CDR1 MNHEY and CDR2 SMNVEV come from the germline V gene (reference sequence). V was pared by 5 bases and J by 3 bases, with 19 bases between. This CDR3 has 17 amino acids.